The 14 T cell receptor beta chains given below trace back to one sample, sequenced in a study of T cell repertoires in cytomegalovirus infection. Their cognate antigens are unknown. TCRdb re-called the reads with MiXCR, one entry per CDR3 protein. The sample records 110,000 or so distinct CDR3 sequences, under 30% being singletons. Sequences were derived from CD8+ T cells from cultured PBMCs, sampled from culture after CMV antigen stimulation. These receptors all come from a human donor in good health (CMV status not recorded). Some clones in this sample may be carry-over from other donors' samples.

The rearrangement joins TRBV7-9 to TRBJ1-4; no clear D. The CDR3 totals 15 residues. Germline CDR1 and CDR2: SEHNR and FQNEAQ (reference sequence). Deletions cut 5 bases from V and 7 bases from J, with 17 bases between. The CDR3 spells CASSPPGLEGEKLFF. The CDR3 DNA reads TGTGCCAGCAGCCCCCCGGGCCTGGAGGGTGAAAAACTGTTTTTT.

In its sample, this clonotype was seen many times. The V call is TRBV28, the J call TRBJ2-1; no clear D gene. Germline V gives CDR1 MDHEN, CDR2 SYDVKM. The CDR3 is 12 residues long. V gave up 6 bases and J gave up 15 bases, with 18 bases separating them. The DNA of the CDR3 is TGTGCCAGCAGCCCACCGGCTTCGGGTGCGTTCTTC. This codes for CASSPPASGAFF.

The V gene is TRBV6-2 or TRBV6-3, the J gene TRBJ2-1; D uncertain. The germline V gene has CDR1 MNHEY and CDR2 SVGEGT. The CDR3 consists of 12 residues. With 2 bases removed from V and 9 bases from J, the gap between germline ends came to 8 bases. CDR3 in DNA: TGTGCCAGCAGTTACATGGGCACTGAGCAGTTCTTC. It encodes CASSYMGTEQFF.

V is TRBV7-8 and J is TRBJ2-3; 10 nucleotides align to TRBD1. Germline CDR1 is SGHVS and CDR2 is FQNEAQ. The V segment lost 5 bases and the J segment 4 bases; nucleotides outside the gene matches: 15. This CDR3 contains 18 residues. CDR3: CASSLIGGQGGGADTQYF. The CDR3 bases are TGTGCCAGCAGCCTAATCGGTGGACAGGGGGGGGGGGCAGATACGCAGTATTTT. Combining the CDR3 with reference TRBV7-8 and TRBJ2-3 gives the whole variable domain GAGVSQSPRYKVAKRGQDVALRCDPISGHVSLFWYQQALGQGPEFLTYFQNEAQLDKSGLPSDRFFAERPEGSVSTLKIQRTQQEDSAVYLCASSLIGGQGGGADTQYFGPGTRLTVL.

This rearrangement joins TRBV2 to TRBJ1-2; D possibly corresponds to TRBD1 (6 bases). This CDR3 has 18 amino acids. Trimming left V 2 bases short and J 1 base short, with 20 bases between. Germline values: CDR1 SNHLY, CDR2 FYNNEI. The CDR3 nucleotides read TGTGCCAGCAGTGAATTAGGAACAGGGCCCGCTCTTAACTATGGCTACACCTTC. Translated, it gives CASSELGTGPALNYGYTF.

CDR3: CASRGQGASTEAFF. CDR3 sequence (DNA): TGTGCCAGCCGAGGACAGGGGGCGAGCACTGAAGCTTTCTTT. The rearrangement links TRBV19 to TRBJ1-1; 11 positions agree with TRBD1. This CDR3 is 14 amino acids long. The trim removed 9 bases at V and 4 bases at J, leaving 7 bases unmatched. CDR1 is LNHDA, CDR2 SQIVND, per germline (reference sequence).

Only one count was recorded for this clonotype. The CDR3 region is CASSPASHNEQFF. In DNA form, the CDR3 reads TGTGCCAGCTCACCAGCTAGCCACAATGAGCAGTTCTTC. The chain carries TRBV18 and TRBJ2-1; tentative D call: TRBD2 (5 bases). The CDR3 spans 13 residues. Germline V gives CDR1 KGHSH, CDR2 LQKENI. The ends were cut back, 2 bases at V and 5 bases at J, with 7 bases in the middle.

This clonotype was observed a single time. J is TRBJ2-7 and V is TRBV14; D call uncertain. Deletions cut 1 base from V and 4 bases from J, with 17 bases between. CDR1 and CDR2 from the germline V gene are SGHDN and FVKESK. The CDR3 is 16 residues long. CDR3 bases: TGTGCCAGCAGCCAAGGGTCTGGGCGAAAGGGTTACGAGCAGTACTTC. Translating gives CASSQGSGRKGYEQYF.

This clonotype appeared a few times. The J gene is TRBJ1-5, the V gene TRBV2; 9 bases match TRBD1. There are 17 residues in the CDR3. The ends lost 8 bases at V and 7 bases at J; junction bases unmatched: 18. In germline, CDR1 is SNHLY, CDR2 FYNNEI. CDR3 in DNA: TGTGCCAGCGGCCATAAGTCCCATGACAGGGGGGTACAGCCCCAGCATTTT. It is translated as CASGHKSHDRGVQPQHF.

This clonotype was recorded at least ten times. The chain has TRBV19 and TRBJ2-5; D is possibly TRBD2 (6 bases). V shed 3 bases and J shed 3 bases, with 14 bases lying between them. The germline gives CDR1 LNHDA, CDR2 SQIVND (reference sequence). CDR3 length equals 15 residues. CDR3 in amino acids: CASSIGAGGEETQYF. CDR3 DNA sequence: TGTGCCAGTAGTATTGGAGCGGGCGGAGAAGAGACCCAGTACTTC.

The chain joins TRBV6-5 to TRBJ1-1; a possible D gene is TRBD1 (6 bases). Trimming took off 6 bases at V and 7 bases at J, with 21 bases between the two ends. This CDR3 has 15 residues. Germline V CDR1 and CDR2: MNHEY, SVGAGI. CDR3 in amino acids: CASSGVGVTGIEAFF. For the CDR3, the DNA is TGTGCCAGCAGCGGCGTGGGTGTGACAGGTATTGAAGCTTTCTTT.

This clonotype was observed at least ten times. The chain joins TRBV7-8 to TRBJ2-5; TRBD1 might be the D (5 bases). V shed 5 bases and J shed 4 bases, with 11 bases lying between them. CDR3 length: 13 amino acids. Germline CDR1 SGHVS, CDR2 FQNEAQ. In nucleotides, the CDR3 is TGTGCCAGCAGCCCCTGGACACTAGAGACCCAGTACTTC. Translation: CASSPWTLETQYF.

The chain recombines TRBV7-8 with TRBJ2-1; D tentatively reads TRBD1 or TRBD2 (6 bases each). This CDR3 is 15 amino acids long. Trimming pared 5 bases from V and 8 bases from J, leaving 19 bases between. Germline CDR1 reads SGHVS; CDR2 reads FQNEAQ. CDR3 residues: CASSPILRGVDEQFF. Here the CDR3 DNA reads TGTGCCAGCAGCCCAATCCTGAGGGGGGTGGATGAGCAGTTCTTC.

This clonotype appeared a single time. CDR3 sequence: CASSLGGLGLNTEAFF. The DNA for the CDR3 is TGTGCCAGCAGTTTAGGCGGTCTCGGTCTGAACACTGAAGCTTTCTTT. This chain links TRBV12-3 or TRBV12-4 with TRBJ1-1; D unresolved. Between the trimmed V and J ends, which lost 1 base and 0 bases, there was a span of 12 bases. The CDR3 has 16 residues.